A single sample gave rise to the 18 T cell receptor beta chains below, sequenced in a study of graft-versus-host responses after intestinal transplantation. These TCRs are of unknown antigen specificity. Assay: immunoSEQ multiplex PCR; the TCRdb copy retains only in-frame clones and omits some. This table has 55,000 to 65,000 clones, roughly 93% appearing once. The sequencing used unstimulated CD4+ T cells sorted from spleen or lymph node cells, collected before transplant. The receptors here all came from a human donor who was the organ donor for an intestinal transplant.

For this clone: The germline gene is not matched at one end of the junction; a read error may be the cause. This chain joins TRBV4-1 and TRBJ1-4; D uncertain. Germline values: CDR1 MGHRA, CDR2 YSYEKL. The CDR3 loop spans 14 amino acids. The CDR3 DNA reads TGTGCCAGCAGCCAAGGACGGAGTAATGAAAAACTGTTTTTT. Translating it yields CASSQGRSNEKLFF.

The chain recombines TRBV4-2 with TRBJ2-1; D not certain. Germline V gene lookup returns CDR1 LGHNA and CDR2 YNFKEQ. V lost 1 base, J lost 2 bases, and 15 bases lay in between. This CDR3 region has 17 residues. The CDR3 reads CASSQVSGFPAYNEQFF. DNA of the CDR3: TGTGCCAGCAGCCAAGTTTCCGGCTTCCCGGCCTACAATGAGCAGTTCTTC.

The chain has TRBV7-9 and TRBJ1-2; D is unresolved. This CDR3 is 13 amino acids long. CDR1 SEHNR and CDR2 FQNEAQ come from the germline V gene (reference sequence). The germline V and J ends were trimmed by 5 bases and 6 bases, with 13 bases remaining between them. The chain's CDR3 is CASSLFSPNGYTF. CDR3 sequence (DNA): TGTGCCAGCAGCCTCTTCTCCCCCAATGGCTACACCTTC. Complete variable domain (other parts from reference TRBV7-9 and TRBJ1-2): DTGVSQNPRHKITKRGQNVTFRCDPISEHNRLYWYRQTLGQGPEFLTYFQNEAQLEKSRLLSDRFSAERPKGSFSTLEIQRTEQGDSAMYLCASSLFSPNGYTFGSGTRLTVV.

This chain's CDR3 is CASSPLVGGSTDTQYF. The CDR3 bases are TGTGCCAGCTCACCACTTGTGGGGGGAAGCACAGATACGCAGTATTTT. The V and J genes are TRBV18 and TRBJ2-3, with a tentative D call TRBD2 (6 bases). The ends were cut back, 1 base at V and 0 bases at J, with 11 bases in the middle. Germline CDR1 is KGHSH and CDR2 is LQKENI. This CDR3 is 16 amino acids long.

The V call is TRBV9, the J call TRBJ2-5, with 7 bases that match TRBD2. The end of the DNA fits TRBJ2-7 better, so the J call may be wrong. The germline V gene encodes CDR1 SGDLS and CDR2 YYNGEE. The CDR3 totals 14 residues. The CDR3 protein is CASSPRAGAYEQYF. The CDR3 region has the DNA TGTGCCAGCAGCCCCAGGGCGGGGGCCTACGAGCAGTACTTC.

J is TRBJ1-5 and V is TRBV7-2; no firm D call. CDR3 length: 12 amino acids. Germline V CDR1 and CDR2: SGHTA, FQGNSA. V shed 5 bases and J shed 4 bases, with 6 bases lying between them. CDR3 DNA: TGTGCCAGCAGCCGACCTAATCAGCCCCAGCATTTT. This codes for CASSRPNQPQHF.

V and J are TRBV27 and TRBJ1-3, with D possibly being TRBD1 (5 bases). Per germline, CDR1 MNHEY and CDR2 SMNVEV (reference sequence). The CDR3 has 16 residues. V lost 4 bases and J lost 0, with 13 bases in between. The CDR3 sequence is CASSSAGAISGNTIYF. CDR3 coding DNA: TGTGCCAGCAGTTCCGCCGGGGCCATCTCTGGAAACACCATATATTTT.

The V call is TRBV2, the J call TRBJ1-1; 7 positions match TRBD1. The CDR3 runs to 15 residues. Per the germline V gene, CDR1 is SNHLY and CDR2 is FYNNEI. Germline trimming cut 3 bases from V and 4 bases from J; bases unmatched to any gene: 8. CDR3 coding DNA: TGTGCCAGCAGTGAGGAGCAGGGGGAGGGCACTGAAGCTTTCTTT. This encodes CASSEEQGEGTEAFF. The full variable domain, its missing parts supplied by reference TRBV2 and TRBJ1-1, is EPEVTQTPSHQVTQMGQEVILRCVPISNHLYFYWYRQILGQKVEFLVSFYNNEISEKSEIFDDQFSVERPDGSNFTLKIRSTKLEDSAMYFCASSEEQGEGTEAFFGQGTRLTVV.

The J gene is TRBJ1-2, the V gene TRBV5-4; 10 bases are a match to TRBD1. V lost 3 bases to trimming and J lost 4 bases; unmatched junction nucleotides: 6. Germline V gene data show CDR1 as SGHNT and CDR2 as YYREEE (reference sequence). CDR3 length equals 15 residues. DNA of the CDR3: TGTGCCAGCAGCTCCCGGGACAGGGGTGGCTATGGCTACACCTTC. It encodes CASSSRDRGGYGYTF.

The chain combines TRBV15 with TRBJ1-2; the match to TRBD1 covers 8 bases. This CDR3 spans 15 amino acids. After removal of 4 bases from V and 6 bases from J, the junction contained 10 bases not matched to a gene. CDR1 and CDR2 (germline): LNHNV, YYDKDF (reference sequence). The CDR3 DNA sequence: TGTGCCACCAGCATGACTCCGGGACAGGCAAATGGCTACACCTTC. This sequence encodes CATSMTPGQANGYTF.

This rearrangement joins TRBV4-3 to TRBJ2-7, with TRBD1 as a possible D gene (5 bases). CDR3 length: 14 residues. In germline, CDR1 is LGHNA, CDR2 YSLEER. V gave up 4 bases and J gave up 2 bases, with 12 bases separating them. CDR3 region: CASSRGRATYEQYF. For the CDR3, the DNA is TGCGCCAGCAGCCGGGGCAGGGCCACCTACGAGCAGTACTTC.

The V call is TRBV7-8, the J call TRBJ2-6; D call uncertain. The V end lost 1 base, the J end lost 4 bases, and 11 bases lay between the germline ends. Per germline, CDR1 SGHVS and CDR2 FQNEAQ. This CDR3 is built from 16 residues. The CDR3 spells CASSLEGKTGANVLTF. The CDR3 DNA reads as TGTGCCAGCAGCTTAGAAGGGAAGACAGGGGCCAACGTCCTGACTTTC.

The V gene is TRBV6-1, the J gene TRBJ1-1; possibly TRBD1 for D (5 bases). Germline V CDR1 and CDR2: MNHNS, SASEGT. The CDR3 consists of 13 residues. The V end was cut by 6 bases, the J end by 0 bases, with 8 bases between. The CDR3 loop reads CASRGGVNTEAFF. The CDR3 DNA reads TGTGCCAGCAGGGGGGGGGTGAACACTGAAGCTTTCTTT.

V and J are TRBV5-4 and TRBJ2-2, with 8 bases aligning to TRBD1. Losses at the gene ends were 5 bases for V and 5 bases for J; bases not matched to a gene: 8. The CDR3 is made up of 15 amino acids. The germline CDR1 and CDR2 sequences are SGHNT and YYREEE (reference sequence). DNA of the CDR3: TGTGCCAGCAGTCCTGGACAGGGACGGACCGGGGAGCTGTTTTTT. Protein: CASSPGQGRTGELFF.

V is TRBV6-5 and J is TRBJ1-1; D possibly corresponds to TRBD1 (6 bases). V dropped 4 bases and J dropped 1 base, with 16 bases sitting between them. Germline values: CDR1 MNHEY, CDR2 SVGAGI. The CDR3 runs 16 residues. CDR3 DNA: TGTGCCAGCAGTTTCTATGACAGGCGGCAGAACACTGAAGCTTTCTTT. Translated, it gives CASSFYDRRQNTEAFF.

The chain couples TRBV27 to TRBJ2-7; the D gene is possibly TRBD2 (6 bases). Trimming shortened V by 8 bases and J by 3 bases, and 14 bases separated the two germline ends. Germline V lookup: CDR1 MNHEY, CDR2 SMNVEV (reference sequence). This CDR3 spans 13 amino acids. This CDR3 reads CASRGGAHYEQYF. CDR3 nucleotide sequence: TGTGCCAGCCGCGGAGGGGCTCACTACGAGCAGTACTTC.

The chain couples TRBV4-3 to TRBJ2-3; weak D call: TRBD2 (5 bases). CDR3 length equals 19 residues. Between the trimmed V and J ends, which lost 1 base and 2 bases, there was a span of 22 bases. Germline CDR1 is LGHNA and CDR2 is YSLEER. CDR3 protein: CASSQGGTDWLPLTDTQYF. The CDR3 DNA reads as TGCGCCAGCAGCCAAGGGGGTACGGACTGGCTACCACTCACAGATACGCAGTATTTT.

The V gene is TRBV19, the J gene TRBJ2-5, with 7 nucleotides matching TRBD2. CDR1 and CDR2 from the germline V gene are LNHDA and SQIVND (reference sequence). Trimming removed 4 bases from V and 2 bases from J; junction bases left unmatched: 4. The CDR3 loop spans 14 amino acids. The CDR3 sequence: CASSKGLQQETQYF. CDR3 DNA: TGTGCCAGTAGTAAGGGACTACAGCAAGAGACCCAGTACTTC.